Following are 7 T cell receptor beta chains from one sample sequenced in a study of shared clonotypes between healthy human individuals. Libraries were prepared by immunoSEQ multiplex PCR; TCRdb keeps only in-frame clonotypes and omits some of them. The sample holds some 1.1 million clones, 70% to 80% seen once. The sequencing sample was made of memory CD4+ T cells from PBMCs. Noted subset: CD45RA-negative fraction. The receptors were sampled from a man aged 18 to 29 in good health. Some clones in this sample may be carry-over from other donors' samples.

The CDR3 DNA reads as TGTGCCAGCAGTTTAAAAAGCGGGACTAAGTACTACGAGCAGTACTTC. It codes for CASSLKSGTKYYEQYF. The chain carries TRBV28 and TRBJ2-7, with TRBD2 matching over 7 bases. Germline-derived CDR1 and CDR2 are MDHEN and SYDVKM. Germline trimming cut 2 bases from V and 3 bases from J; bases unmatched to any gene: 10. This CDR3 has 16 amino acids.

This sequence joins TRBV4-3 and TRBJ1-4; D gene unclear. V dropped 0 bases and J dropped 4 bases, with 15 bases sitting between them. The CDR3 has 17 amino acids. Per germline, CDR1 LGHNA and CDR2 YSLEER. This CDR3 reads CASSQEVRADFNEKLFF. The CDR3 bases are TGCGCCAGCAGCCAAGAGGTTCGGGCGGACTTTAATGAAAAACTGTTTTTT.

This clone has just one count. The chain couples TRBV25-1 to TRBJ1-6; D is ambiguous. Germline-derived CDR1 and CDR2 are MGHDK and SYGVNS. The CDR3 contains 12 residues. V dropped 5 bases and J dropped 5 bases, with 4 bases sitting between them. The CDR3 loop is CASSLNNSPLHF. CDR3 in DNA: TGTGCCAGCAGTCTGAATAATTCACCCCTCCACTTT.

This sequence joins TRBV5-1 and TRBJ2-1; TRBD2 matches at 11 bases. Trimming at V came to 5 bases and at J to 5 bases, leaving 6 bases not matched to a gene. This CDR3 is 15 amino acids long. Germline assignment: CDR1 SGHRS and CDR2 YFSETQ. CDR3 DNA: TGCGCCAGCAGACCACTAGCGGGAGTCGACAATGAGCAGTTCTTC. The encoded protein is CASRPLAGVDNEQFF.

This chain links TRBV4-2 with TRBJ2-7, with 12 bases fitting TRBD2. Per the germline V gene, CDR1 is LGHNA and CDR2 is YNFKEQ. Unmatched junction bases numbered 5, after V lost 6 bases and J lost 5 bases. This CDR3 has 14 residues. The CDR3 nucleotides read TGTGCCAGCAGTGGGCGGACTAGCGGGGACGAGCAGTACTTC. It yields the protein CASSGRTSGDEQYF.

The chain is built from TRBV30 and TRBJ1-2; 7 nucleotides match TRBD1. CDR3 length: 15 amino acids. Germline-derived CDR1 and CDR2 are GTSNPN and SVGIG (reference sequence). Trimming cost V 4 bases and J 8 bases; bases outside gene matches: 16. Here the CDR3 DNA reads TGTGCCTGGACCCCAGACAGGGCAACTCCCTCAGGCTACACCTTC. Residues: CAWTPDRATPSGYTF.

The chain employs TRBV7-3 and TRBJ2-3, with TRBD2 identical over 11 bases. The V segment lost 2 bases and the J segment 8 bases; nucleotides outside the gene matches: 0. CDR3 size: 13 residues. CDR1 and CDR2 (germline): SGHTA, FQGTGA. In DNA form, the CDR3 reads TGTGCCAGCAGCTTACTAGCGGGAGGTACGCAGTATTTT. This gives the protein CASSLLAGGTQYF.